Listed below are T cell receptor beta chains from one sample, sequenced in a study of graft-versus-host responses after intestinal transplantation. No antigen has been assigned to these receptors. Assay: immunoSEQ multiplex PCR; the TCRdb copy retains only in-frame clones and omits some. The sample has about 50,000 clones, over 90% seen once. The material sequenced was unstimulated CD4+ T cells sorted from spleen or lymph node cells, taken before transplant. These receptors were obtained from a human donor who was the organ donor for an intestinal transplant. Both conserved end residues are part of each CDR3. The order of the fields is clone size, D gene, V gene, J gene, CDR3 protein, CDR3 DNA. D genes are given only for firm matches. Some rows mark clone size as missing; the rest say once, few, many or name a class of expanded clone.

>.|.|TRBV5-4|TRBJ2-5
CASSFYLQETQYF
TGTGCCAGCAGCTTTTATCTGCAAGAGACCCAGTACTTC
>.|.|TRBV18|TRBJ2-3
CASSPRLESTDTQYF
TGTGCCAGCTCACCACGCCTAGAGTCCACAGATACGCAGTATTTT
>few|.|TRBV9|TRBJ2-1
CASSVGSRGHYNEQFF
TGTGCCAGCAGCGTTGGGTCTCGGGGCCACTACAATGAGCAGTTCTTC
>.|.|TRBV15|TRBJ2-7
CATSRDQGYEQYF
TGTGCCACCAGCAGAGACCAGGGCTACGAGCAGTACTTC
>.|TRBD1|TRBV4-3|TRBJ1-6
CASSQEEGAGSPLHF
TGCGCCAGCAGCCAAGAGGAGGGGGCGGGATCACCCCTCCACTTT
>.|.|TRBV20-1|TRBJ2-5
CSAKEGETQYF
TGCAGTGCTAAGGAGGGAGAGACCCAGTACTTC
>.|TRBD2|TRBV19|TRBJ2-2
CASMGLAGVSGELFF
TGTGCCAGTATGGGACTAGCGGGAGTTTCTGGGGAGCTGTTTTTT
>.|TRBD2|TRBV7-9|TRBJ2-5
CASSLRGLAGETQYF
TGTGCCAGCAGCTTAAGAGGACTAGCAGGGGAGACCCAGTACTTC
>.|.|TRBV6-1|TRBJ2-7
CASSRDSSPSYEQYF
TGTGCCAGCAGCCGGGACTCCTCTCCCTCCTACGAGCAGTACTTC
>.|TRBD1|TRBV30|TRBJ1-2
CAWSRNRGLGGYTF
TGTGCCTGGAGCCGTAACAGGGGCTTGGGGGGCTACACCTTC
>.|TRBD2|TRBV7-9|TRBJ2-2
CASSLLRPSGFTGELFF
TGTGCCAGCAGCTTACTACGTCCTAGCGGGTTCACCGGGGAGCTGTTTTTT
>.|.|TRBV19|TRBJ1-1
CASSMGQLNTEAFF
TGTGCCAGTAGTATGGGCCAGCTGAACACTGAAGCTTTCTTT
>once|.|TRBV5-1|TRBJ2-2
CASSPVGGELFF
TGCGCCAGCAGCCCGGTGGGCGGGGAGCTGTTTTTT
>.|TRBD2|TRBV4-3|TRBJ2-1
CASSQGTSGYNEQFF
TGCGCCAGCAGCCAAGGGACTAGCGGCTACAATGAGCAGTTCTTC
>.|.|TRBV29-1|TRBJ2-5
CSVNARQYQETQYF
TGCAGCGTCAACGCACGACAATACCAAGAGACCCAGTACTTC
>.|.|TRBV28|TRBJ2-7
CASRPTDATSQQYF
TGTGCCAGCAGACCAACGGACGCCACCTCGCAGCAGTACTTC
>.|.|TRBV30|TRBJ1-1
CAWSDRAEAFF
TGTGCCTGGAGTGACAGGGCTGAAGCTTTCTTT
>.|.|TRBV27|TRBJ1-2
CASSFAAFYGYTF
TGTGCCAGCAGTTTTGCAGCCTTCTATGGCTACACCTTC
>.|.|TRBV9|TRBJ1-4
CASSPLGGANEKLFF
TGTGCCAGCAGCCCACTTGGAGGGGCTAATGAAAAACTGTTTTTT
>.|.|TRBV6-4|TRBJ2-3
CASSDEGNTQYF
TGTGCCAGCAGTGACGAGGGTAATACGCAGTATTTT